This paragraph reports one T cell receptor (beta chain). The target antigen is unknown. The data were taken from a study of cytomegalovirus exposure and HLA in healthy donors. The method was immunoSEQ multiplex PCR; TCRdb's version includes in-frame clones alone and lacks a portion of them. The sample carries around 170,000 clones, approximately 81% recorded once. Study findings and constraints: For most TCR sequences rarity was the rule, although some public TCRs occurred in many donors. It was found in a later analysis that first-cohort TCR clusters tended to co-occur in the 120 validation repertoires.

V was pared by 5 bases and J by 0 bases, with 4 bases of the junction left unmatched. This CDR3 has 15 residues. CDR1 and CDR2 from the germline V gene are SGHAT and FQNNGV. The sequence derives from a man between 18 and 35 years old in good health and CMV-seropositive. The chain employs TRBV11-2 and TRBJ1-1; 9 nucleotides align to TRBD1. The sample taken for sequencing was PBMCs. The CDR3 nucleotides are TGTGCCAGCAGCCCGGGGACAGGGATGAACACTGAAGCTTTCTTT. As protein: CASSPGTGMNTEAFF.